The present T cell receptor beta chain was sequenced within a study of blood T cell repertoires in COVID-19. Study-wide context: The samples span acute and convalescent COVID-19 from the United States, Italy and Spain. PBMCs, B-cell-depleted T cells, or T cells were the source of the cDNA or gDNA that made up the material.

Trimming cost V 5 bases and J 4 bases, with 15 bases left between them. The CDR3 extends over 14 amino acids. Germline loops: CDR1 MNHEY, CDR2 SVGAGI. As handled by the study authors: Estimation of nucleated cell counts relied on the amplification of reference gene primers. Some clones are missing from TCRdb's copy, which holds only in-frame ones; the method was immunoSEQ multiplex PCR. Clone size and V and J calls were adopted from that table, with D and trimming inferred from the DNA. The repertoire holds around 270,000 clones, with approximately 90% as singletons. The chain carries TRBV6-5 and TRBJ2-7; no clear D gene. The receptor was derived from a man in his thirties or forties with acute or convalescent COVID-19. Sequencing was done on a sample of peripheral blood. CDR3 coding DNA: TGTGCCAGCAGTCCGATAGGCGGTATATACGAGCAGTACTTC. Translated, it gives CASSPIGGIYEQYF.